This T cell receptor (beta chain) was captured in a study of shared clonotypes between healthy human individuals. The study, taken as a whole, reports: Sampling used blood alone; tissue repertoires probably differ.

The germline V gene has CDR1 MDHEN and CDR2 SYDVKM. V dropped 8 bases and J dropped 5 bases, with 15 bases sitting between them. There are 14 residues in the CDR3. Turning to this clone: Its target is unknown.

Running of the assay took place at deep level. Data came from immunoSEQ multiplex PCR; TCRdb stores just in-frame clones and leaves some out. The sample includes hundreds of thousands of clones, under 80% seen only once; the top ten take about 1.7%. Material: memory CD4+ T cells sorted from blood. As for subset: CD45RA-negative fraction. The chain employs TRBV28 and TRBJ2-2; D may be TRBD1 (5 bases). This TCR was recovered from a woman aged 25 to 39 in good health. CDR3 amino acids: CASQQEPLTGELFF. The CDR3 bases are TGTGCCAGCCAACAGGAGCCTTTAACCGGGGAGCTGTTTTTT. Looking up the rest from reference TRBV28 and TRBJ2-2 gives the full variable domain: DVKVTQSSRYLVKRTGEKVFLECVQDMDHENMFWYRQDPGLGLRLIYFSYDVKMKEKGDIPEGYSVSREKKERFSLILESASTNQTSMYLCASQQEPLTGELFFGEGSRLTVL.